The 6 T cell receptor beta chains below were found in one sample sequenced in a study of blood T cell repertoires in COVID-19 (dated by TCRdb to about 2020). Library creation used the immunoSEQ multiplex PCR assay. Not all clones reach the TCRdb copy of this immuneACCESS table, which keeps in-frame sequences only. Checked studies attribute under half of the gap to unresolved V genes and leave the rest unexplained. The sample profile shows more than 400,000 clones; 75% to 90% of them were found once. Roughly 0.7% of the sample is taken by the ten largest. The specimen was PBMCs or T cells enriched from blood (not recorded which). Receptor source: a woman aged 18 to 35 who had recovered from COVID-19.

V is TRBV18 and J is TRBJ1-1; 9 nucleotides line up with TRBD1. The germline gives CDR1 KGHSH, CDR2 LQKENI. After removal of 5 bases from V and 2 bases from J, the junction contained 3 bases not matched to a gene. The CDR3 loop spans 14 amino acids. The CDR3 here is CASSRTGANTEAFF. CDR3 nucleotides: TGTGCCAGCTCAAGGACAGGGGCCAACACTGAAGCTTTCTTT.

This clone was detected only a few times. The J gene is TRBJ1-1, the V gene TRBV5-1, with a weak D call TRBD1 (6 bases). The CDR3 loop spans 14 amino acids. Germline CDR1 reads SGHRS; CDR2 reads YFSETQ. Deletions cut 4 bases from V and 0 bases from J, with 10 bases between. DNA for the CDR3: TGCGCCAGCAGCCGGGACACCATGAACACTGAAGCTTTCTTT. Protein product: CASSRDTMNTEAFF.

The CDR3 coding sequence is TGTGCCAGCAGCGTAGATGGCGGGGCCAATCAGCCCCAGCATTTT. It is translated as CASSVDGGANQPQHF. The rearrangement uses TRBV9 and TRBJ1-5; perhaps TRBD1 as D (5 bases). V dropped 0 bases and J dropped 3 bases, with 10 bases sitting between them. This CDR3 region has 15 residues. Germline CDR1 reads SGDLS; CDR2 reads YYNGEE.

This chain joins TRBV11-2 and TRBJ1-6; D is uncertain. The CDR3 runs to 18 residues. Germline CDR1 and CDR2: SGHAT and FQNNGV. The V and J ends lost 2 bases and 0 bases respectively, with 14 bases between them. CDR3 in amino acids: CASSLIRQASSYNSPLHF. CDR3 coding DNA: TGTGCCAGCAGCTTAATTCGGCAGGCCAGCTCCTATAATTCACCCCTCCACTTT.

The chain joins TRBV3-1 (or the pseudogene TRBV3-2) to TRBJ2-1; TRBD2 matches at 9 bases. The CDR3 loop spans 18 amino acids. Germline V gene sequence: CDR1 LGHDT, CDR2 YNNKEL (reference sequence). Losses at the gene ends were 4 bases for V and 8 bases for J; bases not matched to a gene: 18. The CDR3 spells CASSLPPDPSGVGDEQFF. The CDR3 region has the DNA TGTGCCAGCAGCCTGCCCCCCGACCCTAGCGGGGTTGGGGATGAGCAGTTCTTC.

The chain combines TRBV28 with TRBJ1-5; 7 bases are a match to TRBD1. This CDR3 contains 15 residues. The V gene's germline CDR1 is MDHEN and CDR2 SYDVKM. V was pared by 8 bases and J by 1 base, with 8 bases of the junction left unmatched. The CDR3 region is CASVSGGTSNQPQHF. The DNA for the CDR3 is TGTGCCAGCGTCTCAGGGGGTACCAGCAATCAGCCCCAGCATTTT. Supplemented by reference TRBV28 and TRBJ1-5, the full variable domain reads DVKVTQSSRYLVKRTGEKVFLECVQDMDHENMFWYRQDPGLGLRLIYFSYDVKMKEKGDIPEGYSVSREKKERFSLILESASTNQTSMYLCASVSGGTSNQPQHFGDGTRLSIL.